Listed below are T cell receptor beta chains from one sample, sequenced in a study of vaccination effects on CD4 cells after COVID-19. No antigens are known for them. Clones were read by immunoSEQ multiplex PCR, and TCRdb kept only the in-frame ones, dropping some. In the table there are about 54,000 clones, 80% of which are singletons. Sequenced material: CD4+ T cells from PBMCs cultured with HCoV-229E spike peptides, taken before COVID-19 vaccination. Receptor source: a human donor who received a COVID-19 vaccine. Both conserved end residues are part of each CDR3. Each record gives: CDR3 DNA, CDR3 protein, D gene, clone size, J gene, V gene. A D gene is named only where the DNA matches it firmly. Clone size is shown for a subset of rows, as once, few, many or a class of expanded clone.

TGTGCCAGCATAAAGGACAGGGGAAGGCCTGAAGCTTTCTTT CASIKDRGRPEAFF TRBD1 few TRBJ1-1 TRBV2
TGTGCTAGCCAGGGGAGGGACACAGATACGCAGTATTTT CASQGRDTDTQYF - - TRBJ2-3 TRBV12-5
TGTGCCAGCACCCCATACAGTTCTCCTCGGGAGACCCAGTACTTC CASTPYSSPRETQYF - - TRBJ2-5 TRBV28
TGTGCCAGCCGCCCCGGGACAGGAACCTACAATGAGCAGTTCTTC CASRPGTGTYNEQFF TRBD1 once TRBJ2-1 TRBV6-2/TRBV6-3
TGTGCCAGCTCGCCATGGACCGGGACAGGAGGGGAGACCCAGTACTTC CASSPWTGTGGETQYF TRBD1 - TRBJ2-5 TRBV18
TGTGCCAGTACATCACTCGGAGAAGAGACCCAGTACTTC CASTSLGEETQYF - - TRBJ2-5 TRBV2
TGCGCCAGCAGCTTGGGACTACAGGGGGAAGGCTACACCTTC CASSLGLQGEGYTF TRBD1 - TRBJ1-2 TRBV5-1
TGTGCCAGCAGTTACTCGGTCGCTCAAGAGACCCAGTACTTC CASSYSVAQETQYF - - TRBJ2-5 TRBV6-6
TGTGCCAGCAGCAGGACTAGCGGGGGAGCAGCTAGCACAGATACGCAGTATTTT CASSRTSGGAASTDTQYF TRBD2 once TRBJ2-3 TRBV7-6
TGTGCCAGCAGTGAAGAAGGAAGCGGCGGTCGATCAGATACGCAGTATTTT CASSEEGSGGRSDTQYF - - TRBJ2-3 TRBV2
TGTGCCTGGAGTCTTCAGGGGGCCCGCAATGAGCAGTTCTTC CAWSLQGARNEQFF TRBD1 - TRBJ2-1 TRBV30
TGTGCCAGCAGTGAAATGGAAGCTTTCTTT CASSEMEAFF - - TRBJ1-1 TRBV2
TGTGCCAGCAGGGGGACAGCTACAGATACGCAGTATTTT CASRGTATDTQYF TRBD1 once TRBJ2-3 TRBV6-5
TGTGCCAGCAGCATCACGGGTCGGTACAATGAGCAGTTCTTC CASSITGRYNEQFF - - TRBJ2-1 TRBV7-2
TGTGCCAGCAGCTCCCCGTCCATTGGAAACACCATATATTTT CASSSPSIGNTIYF - - TRBJ1-3 TRBV5-5
TGCAGTGCTCGTGACCGGGACTCCGGCAATCAGCCCCAGCATTTT CSARDRDSGNQPQHF - once TRBJ1-5 TRBV20-1
TGTGCCTGGAGAATGACAGGGAGTAGTGGCTACACCTTC CAWRMTGSSGYTF TRBD1 - TRBJ1-2 TRBV30
TGTGCCAGCAGCTTAATTCGGGAAGAGACCCAGTACTTC CASSLIREETQYF - - TRBJ2-5 TRBV7-3
TGTGCCAGCAGCCCTGGGGATGGGGGGTCCGGGGAGCTGTTTTTT CASSPGDGGSGELFF - - TRBJ2-2 TRBV5-4
TGTGCCAGTAGTATTTGGGCGGGCGGCTCTGGAAACACCATATATTTT CASSIWAGGSGNTIYF - - TRBJ1-3 TRBV19
TGCGCCAGCAGCCAAAGGCTAGCGGGGGGCACAGATACGCAGTATTTT CASSQRLAGGTDTQYF TRBD2 - TRBJ2-3 TRBV4-1
TGTGCCAGCAGCAACGAATGGGAGTCAGAGACCCAGTACTTC CASSNEWESETQYF - - TRBJ2-5 TRBV5-6
TGTGCCAGCAAGAGGGCAGGGGAGGATGAAAAACTGTTTTTT CASKRAGEDEKLFF - - TRBJ1-4 TRBV3-1/TRBV3-2
TGTGCCACCAGCAGGCAACCGACAGGGGAAGAGACCCAGTACTTC CATSRQPTGEETQYF TRBD1 - TRBJ2-5 TRBV15
TGTGCCAGCTCATCCCTTCTCATGTCGCGACCGGGACAGATAAGCTCTGGGGCCAACGTCCTGACTTTC CASSSLLMSRPGQISSGANVLTF TRBD1 once TRBJ2-6 TRBV18